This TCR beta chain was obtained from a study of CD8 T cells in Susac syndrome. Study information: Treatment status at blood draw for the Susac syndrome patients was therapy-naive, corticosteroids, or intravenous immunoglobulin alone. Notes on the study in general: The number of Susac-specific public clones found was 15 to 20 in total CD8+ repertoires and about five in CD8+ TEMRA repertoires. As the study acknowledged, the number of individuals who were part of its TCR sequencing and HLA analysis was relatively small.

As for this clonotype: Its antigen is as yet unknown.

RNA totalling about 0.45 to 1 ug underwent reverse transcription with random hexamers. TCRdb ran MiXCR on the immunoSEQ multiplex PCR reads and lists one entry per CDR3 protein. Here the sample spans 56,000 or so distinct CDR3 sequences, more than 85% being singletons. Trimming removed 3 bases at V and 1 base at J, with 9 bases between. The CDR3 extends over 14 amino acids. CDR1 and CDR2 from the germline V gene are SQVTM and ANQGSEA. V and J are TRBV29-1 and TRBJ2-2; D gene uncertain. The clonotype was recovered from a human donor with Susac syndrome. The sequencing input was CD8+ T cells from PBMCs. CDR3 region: CSVDSGQNTGELFF. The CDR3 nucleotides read TGCAGCGTTGACAGTGGGCAGAACACCGGGGAGCTGTTTTTT.